The clone carrying this TCR beta chain was seen a few times. CDR1 and CDR2 (germline): MNHEY, SVGAGI. CDR3 size: 12 residues. Trimming left V 5 bases short and J 11 bases short, with 14 bases between. This sample was taken from a study of OX40 agonist ivuxolimab in advanced cancers. About the study: Three individuals attained partial responses, comprising one hepatocellular carcinoma case and two cutaneous melanoma cases.

Assay: immunoSEQ multiplex PCR; the TCRdb copy retains only in-frame clones and omits some. Of fewer than 65,000 clones in the sample, 82% are singletons; the top ten hold 3.5% to 4.5%. This clonotype was sampled from an adult with an advanced solid tumor such as melanoma, head and neck, liver or kidney cancer. The sequences come from CD4+ or CD8+ T cells sorted from blood, collected in a trial of the OX40 agonist ivuxolimab. V and J are TRBV6-5 and TRBJ2-3; D uncertain. The chain's CDR3 is CASSPSLYLQYF. The DNA for the CDR3 is TGTGCCAGCAGTCCCTCGCTGTACCTGCAGTATTTT.